The clone carrying this T cell receptor beta chain was observed a handful of times. This record belongs to a study of blood T cell repertoires in COVID-19. Overall study context: COVID-19 samples from acute and convalescent phases originated in the United States, Italy and Spain. PBMCs, B-cell-depleted T cells, or T cells were the source of the cDNA or gDNA that made up the material.

Authors' analysis steps: From reference gene primer amplification, estimates of nucleated cell counts were derived. The data were produced by immunoSEQ multiplex PCR, yet TCRdb's version contains in-frame clones alone and is incomplete. V and J calls and clone size follow that table, whereas D and trimming were derived from the DNA. The sample lists tens of thousands of clones, about 79% seen once, with 4% to 5% in the top ten. The CDR3 is made up of 13 amino acids. V shed 5 bases and J shed 5 bases, with 10 bases lying between them. CDR1 and CDR2 from the germline V gene are SGHRS and YFSETQ. Sequencing input: peripheral blood. The clonotype originates from a woman in her sixties with acute or convalescent COVID-19. This chain uses TRBV5-1 with TRBJ1-4; D uncertain. The CDR3 here is CASRWQRNEKLFF. DNA for the CDR3: TGCGCCAGCAGATGGCAGAGGAATGAAAAACTGTTTTTT.